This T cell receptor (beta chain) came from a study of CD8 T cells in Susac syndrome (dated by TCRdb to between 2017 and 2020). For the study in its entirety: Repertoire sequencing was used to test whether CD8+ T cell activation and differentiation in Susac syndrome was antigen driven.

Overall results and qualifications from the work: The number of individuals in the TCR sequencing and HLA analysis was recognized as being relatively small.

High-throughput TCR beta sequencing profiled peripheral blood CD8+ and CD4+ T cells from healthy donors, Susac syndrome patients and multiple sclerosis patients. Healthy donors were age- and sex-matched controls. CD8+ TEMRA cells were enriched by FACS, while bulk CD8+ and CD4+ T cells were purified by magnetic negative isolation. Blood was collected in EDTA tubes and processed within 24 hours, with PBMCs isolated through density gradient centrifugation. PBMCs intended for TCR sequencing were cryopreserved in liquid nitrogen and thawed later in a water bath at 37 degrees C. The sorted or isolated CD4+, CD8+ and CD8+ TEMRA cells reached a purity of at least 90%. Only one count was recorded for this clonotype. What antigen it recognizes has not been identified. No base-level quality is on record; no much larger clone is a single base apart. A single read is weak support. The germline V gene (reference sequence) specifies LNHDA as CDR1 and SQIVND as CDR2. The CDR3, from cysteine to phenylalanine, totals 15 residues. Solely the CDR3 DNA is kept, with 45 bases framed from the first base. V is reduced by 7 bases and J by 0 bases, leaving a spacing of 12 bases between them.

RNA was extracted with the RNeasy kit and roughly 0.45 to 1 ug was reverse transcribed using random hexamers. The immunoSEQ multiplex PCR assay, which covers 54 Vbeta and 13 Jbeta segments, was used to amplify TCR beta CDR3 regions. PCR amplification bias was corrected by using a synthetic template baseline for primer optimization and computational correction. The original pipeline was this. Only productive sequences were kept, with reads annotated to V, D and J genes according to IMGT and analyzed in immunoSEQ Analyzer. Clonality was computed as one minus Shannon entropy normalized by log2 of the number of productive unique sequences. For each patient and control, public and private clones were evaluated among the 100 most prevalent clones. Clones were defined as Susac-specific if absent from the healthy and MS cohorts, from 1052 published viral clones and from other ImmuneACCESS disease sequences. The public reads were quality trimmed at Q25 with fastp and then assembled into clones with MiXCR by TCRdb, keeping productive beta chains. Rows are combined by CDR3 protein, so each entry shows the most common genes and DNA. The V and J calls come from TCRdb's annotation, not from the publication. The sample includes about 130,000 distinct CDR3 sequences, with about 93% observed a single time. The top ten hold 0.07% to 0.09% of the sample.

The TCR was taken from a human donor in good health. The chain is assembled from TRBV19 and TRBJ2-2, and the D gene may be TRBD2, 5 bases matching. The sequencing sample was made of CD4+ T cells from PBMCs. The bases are TGTGCCAGTACGGGGTTCGGGGCGAACACCGGGGAGCTGTTTTTT. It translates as CASTGFGANTGELFF.